This T cell receptor beta chain comes out of a study of radiotherapy plus CTLA-4 blockade in lung cancer. Whole-study context: Among enrolled patients, roughly 20% responded and roughly 31% achieved disease control.

The V and J ends lost 1 base and 4 bases, in that order; junction bases with no gene match: 7. CDR3 length equals 16 residues. CDR1 is KGHSH and CDR2 is LQKENI in the germline V gene. General observations from the study: Early blood T cell clone dynamics, with interferon-beta, were reported to best predict response.

Profiling relied on immunoSEQ multiplex PCR, and the TCRdb table lists in-frame clones only, not all of them. The data show about 53,000 clones, almost 85% seen once. This clone occurred once. As yet, its antigen is unknown. Sequenced here: peripheral blood, sampled from a patient treated with radiotherapy plus ipilimumab. The V and J genes are TRBV18 and TRBJ2-1; 7 bases align to TRBD2. This clonotype was sampled from a human donor with non-small cell lung cancer whose response to radiotherapy plus ipilimumab could not be evaluated. This CDR3 reads CASSPQAGTFYNEQFF. DNA of the CDR3: TGTGCCAGCTCACCACAAGCGGGAACGTTTTACAATGAGCAGTTCTTC.